This T cell receptor (beta chain) was captured in a study of identical twins. Broader study findings: While abundant cord blood beta clonotypes carried fewer insertions, memory repertoires showed no such pattern. Among beta out-of-frame sequences, excess sharing between twins appeared weaker.

Template switching added a universal primer site, and cDNA bore unique molecular identifiers. MiXCR, applied by TCRdb to the 5' RACE reads, yields one record per CDR3 protein. Of some 570,000 distinct CDR3 sequences in the sample, approximately 20% were seen once. The CDR3 covers 13 residues. The germline V and J ends were trimmed by 9 bases and 5 bases, with 16 bases remaining between them. This clonotype was seen only a few times. The antigen is undetermined. Healthy Caucasians alone served as donors. The data also belong to a second study, concerning yellow fever vaccine responses in identical twins.

The source material was CD4+ T cells sorted from blood. The chain carries TRBV12-3 or TRBV12-4 and TRBJ1-2; D uncertain. This receptor was obtained from a woman in her late teens or twenties in good health. The CDR3 nucleotides are TGTGCCAGTGCAGCCCGGGCTAGGTATGGCTACACCTTC. It codes for CASAARARYGYTF.